The entry below describes one TCR beta chain. Per germline, CDR1 SGDLS and CDR2 YYNGEE. The CDR3 length is 13 residues. Trimming took off 4 bases at V and 1 base at J, with 8 bases between the two ends. This sample was included in a study of blood T cell repertoires in COVID-19. Study-wide context: From the United States, Italy and Spain came samples of acute and convalescent COVID-19. Nucleic acid was either cDNA or gDNA, and it came from T cells, B-cell-depleted T cells, or PBMCs.

Original processing methods: Amplification of reference gene primers was used by the study to estimate nucleated cell counts. Repertoires were generated with immunoSEQ multiplex PCR, while TCRdb's copy carries only in-frame clones and drops some. That table gives V, J and clone size, and the DNA gave D and trimming. This sample has some 42,000 clones; approximately 85% occur once, and the top ten carry roughly an eighth. V and J are TRBV9 and TRBJ1-1, with a weak D call TRBD1 (6 bases). This clonotype originated in a human donor in a cohort sampled during active COVID-19. Sequenced sample: peripheral blood. The CDR3: CASSQGGNTEAFF. DNA of the CDR3: TGTGCCAGCAGCCAAGGGGGGAACACTGAAGCTTTCTTT.